A single sample gave rise to the 2 T cell receptor beta chains below, sequenced in a study of cytomegalovirus exposure and HLA in healthy donors (dated by TCRdb to 2015 to 2018). Library generation was performed with the immunoSEQ multiplex PCR assay. A mixture of 60 forward primers for TCR Vbeta segments and 13 reverse primers for TCR Jbeta segments was used in the multiplex PCR. TCRdb stores this immuneACCESS table with in-frame sequences only. Part of the clones is absent; in the studies checked, under half of the shortfall reflects unresolved V genes, and no reason is known for the rest. This sample gives over 150,000 clones in total; 85% of them show up just once. The ten most abundant clones make up 1% of the sample. Material for sequencing was PBMCs. The receptor set was obtained from a boy aged 2 to 10 in good health and CMV-seronegative.

The chain employs TRBV6-1 and TRBJ2-2; D might be TRBD2 (6 bases). CDR1 MNHNS and CDR2 SASEGT come from the germline V gene. V was trimmed by 0 bases and J by 1 base, leaving 18 bases between them. The CDR3 sequence is 19 residues long. The CDR3 DNA reads as TGTGCCAGCAGTGAAGCAGGGTTTTATGATAGCGGGAACACCGGGGAGCTGTTTTTT. This encodes CASSEAGFYDSGNTGELFF.

V is TRBV11-2 and J is TRBJ2-7; D perhaps matches TRBD2 (6 bases). V lost 0 bases to trimming and J lost 1 base, with 13 bases between them. Germline V lookup: CDR1 SGHAT, CDR2 FQNNGV. This CDR3 comprises 16 residues. The CDR3 loop reads CASSLDMGLPSYEQYF. CDR3 nucleotide sequence: TGTGCCAGCAGCTTAGATATGGGACTCCCATCCTACGAGCAGTACTTC.